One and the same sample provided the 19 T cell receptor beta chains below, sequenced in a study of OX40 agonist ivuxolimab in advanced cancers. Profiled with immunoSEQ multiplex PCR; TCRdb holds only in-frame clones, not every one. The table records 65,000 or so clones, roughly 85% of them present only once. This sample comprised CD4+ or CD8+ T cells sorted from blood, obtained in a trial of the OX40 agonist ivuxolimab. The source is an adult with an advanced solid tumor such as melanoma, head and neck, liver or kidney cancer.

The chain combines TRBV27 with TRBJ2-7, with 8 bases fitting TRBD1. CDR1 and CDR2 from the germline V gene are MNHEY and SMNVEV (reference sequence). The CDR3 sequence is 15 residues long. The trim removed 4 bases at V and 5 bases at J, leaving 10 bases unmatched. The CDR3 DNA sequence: TGTGCCAGCAGTTCCCCGACAGGGGCGCCCCACGAGCAGTACTTC. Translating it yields CASSSPTGAPHEQYF.

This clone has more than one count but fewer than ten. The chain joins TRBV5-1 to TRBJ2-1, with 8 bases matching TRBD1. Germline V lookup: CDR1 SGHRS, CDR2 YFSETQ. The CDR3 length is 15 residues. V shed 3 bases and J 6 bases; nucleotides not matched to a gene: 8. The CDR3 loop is CASSSDRALSNEQFF. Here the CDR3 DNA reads TGCGCCAGCAGCTCGGACAGGGCACTAAGCAATGAGCAGTTCTTC. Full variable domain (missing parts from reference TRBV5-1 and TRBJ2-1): KAGVTQTPRYLIKTRGQQVTLSCSPISGHRSVSWYQQTPGQGLQFLFEYFSETQRNKGNFPGRFSGRQFSNSRSEMNVSTLELGDSALYLCASSSDRALSNEQFFGPGTRLTVL.

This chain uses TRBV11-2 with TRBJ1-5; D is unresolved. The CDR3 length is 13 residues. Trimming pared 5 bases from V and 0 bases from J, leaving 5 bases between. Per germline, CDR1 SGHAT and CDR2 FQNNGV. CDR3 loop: CASSPNSNQPQHF. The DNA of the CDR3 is TGTGCCAGCAGCCCTAATAGCAATCAGCCCCAGCATTTT.

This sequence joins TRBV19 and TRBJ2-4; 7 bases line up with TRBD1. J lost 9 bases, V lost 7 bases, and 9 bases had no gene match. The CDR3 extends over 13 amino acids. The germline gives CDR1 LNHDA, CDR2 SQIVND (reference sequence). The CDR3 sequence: CASTPRGGRIQYF. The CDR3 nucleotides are TGTGCCAGTACCCCGAGAGGGGGCCGCATTCAGTACTTC.

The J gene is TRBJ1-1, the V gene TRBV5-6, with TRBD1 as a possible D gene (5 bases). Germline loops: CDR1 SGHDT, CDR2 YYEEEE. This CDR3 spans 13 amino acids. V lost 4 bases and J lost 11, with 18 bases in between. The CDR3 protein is CASSGWTIEEAFF. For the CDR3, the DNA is TGTGCCAGCAGCGGCTGGACAATCGAGGAGGCTTTCTTT.

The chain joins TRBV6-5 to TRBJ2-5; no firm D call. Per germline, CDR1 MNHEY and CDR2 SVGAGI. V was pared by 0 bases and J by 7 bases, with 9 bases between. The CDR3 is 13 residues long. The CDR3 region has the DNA TGTGCCAGCAGTTACTCGCTGGGTGGGACCCAGTACTTC. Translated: CASSYSLGGTQYF.

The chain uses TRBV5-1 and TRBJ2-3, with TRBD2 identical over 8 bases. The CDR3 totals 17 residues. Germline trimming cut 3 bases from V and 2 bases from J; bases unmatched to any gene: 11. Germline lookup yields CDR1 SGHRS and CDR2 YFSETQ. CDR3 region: CASSSVRGGTTTDTQYF. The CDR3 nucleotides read TGCGCCAGCAGCTCTGTCCGGGGGGGAACCACCACAGATACGCAGTATTTT.

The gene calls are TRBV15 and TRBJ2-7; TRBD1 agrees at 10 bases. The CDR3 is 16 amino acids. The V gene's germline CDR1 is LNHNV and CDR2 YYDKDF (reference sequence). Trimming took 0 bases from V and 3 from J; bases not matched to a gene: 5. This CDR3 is CATSRDTTGGFYEQYF. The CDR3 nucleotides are TGTGCCACCAGCAGAGACACGACAGGGGGCTTCTACGAGCAGTACTTC.

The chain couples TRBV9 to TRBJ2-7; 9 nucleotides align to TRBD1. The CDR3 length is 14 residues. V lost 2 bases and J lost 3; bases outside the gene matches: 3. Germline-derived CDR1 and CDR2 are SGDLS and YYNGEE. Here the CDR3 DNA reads TGTGCCAGCAGCGTGGGACAGGGAGACTACGAGCAGTACTTC. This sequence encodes CASSVGQGDYEQYF.

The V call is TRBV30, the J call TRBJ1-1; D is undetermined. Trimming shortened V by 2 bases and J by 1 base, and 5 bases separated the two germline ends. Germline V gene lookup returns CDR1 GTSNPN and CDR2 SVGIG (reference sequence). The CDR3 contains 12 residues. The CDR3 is CAWSRQNTEAFF. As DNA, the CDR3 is TGTGCCTGGAGTAGGCAGAACACTGAAGCTTTCTTT.

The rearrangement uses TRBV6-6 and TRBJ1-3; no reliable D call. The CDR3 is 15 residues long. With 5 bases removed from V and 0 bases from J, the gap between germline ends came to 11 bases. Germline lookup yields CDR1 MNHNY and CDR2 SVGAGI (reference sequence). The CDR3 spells CASSMENLSGNTIYF. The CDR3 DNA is TGTGCCAGCAGTATGGAGAATCTCTCTGGAAACACCATATATTTT.

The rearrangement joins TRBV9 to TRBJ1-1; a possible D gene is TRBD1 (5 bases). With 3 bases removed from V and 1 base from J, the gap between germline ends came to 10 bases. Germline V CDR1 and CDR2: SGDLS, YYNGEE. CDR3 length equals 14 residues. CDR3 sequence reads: CASSAGAENTEAFF. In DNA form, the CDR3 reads TGTGCCAGCAGCGCCGGGGCAGAGAACACTGAAGCTTTCTTT.

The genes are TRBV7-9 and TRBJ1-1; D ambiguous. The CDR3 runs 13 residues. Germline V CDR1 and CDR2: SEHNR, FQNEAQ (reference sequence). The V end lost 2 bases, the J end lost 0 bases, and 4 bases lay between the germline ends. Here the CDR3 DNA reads TGTGCCAGCAGCTTACAGATGAACACTGAAGCTTTCTTT. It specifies CASSLQMNTEAFF.

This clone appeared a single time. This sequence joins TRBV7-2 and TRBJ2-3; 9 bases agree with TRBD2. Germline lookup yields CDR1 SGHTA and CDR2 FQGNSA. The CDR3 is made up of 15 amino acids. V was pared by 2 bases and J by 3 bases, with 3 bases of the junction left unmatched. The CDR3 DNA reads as TGTGCCAGCAGCTTACTTAGCGGGGGTACAGATACGCAGTATTTT. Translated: CASSLLSGGTDTQYF.

The CDR3 bases are TGTGCCAGCAGCAGAGCCAAAAACATTCAGTACTTC. As protein: CASSRAKNIQYF. This chain uses TRBV6-1 with TRBJ2-4; D is unclear. CDR1 is MNHNS, CDR2 SASEGT, per germline. This CDR3 contains 12 residues. Deletions cut 6 bases from V and 0 bases from J, with 3 bases between.

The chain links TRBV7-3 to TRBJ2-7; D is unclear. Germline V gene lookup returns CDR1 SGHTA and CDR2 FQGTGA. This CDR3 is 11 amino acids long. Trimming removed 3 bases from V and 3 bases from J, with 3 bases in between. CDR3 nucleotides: TGTGCCAGCAGCTTCCTCTACGAGCAGTACTTC. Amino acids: CASSFLYEQYF.

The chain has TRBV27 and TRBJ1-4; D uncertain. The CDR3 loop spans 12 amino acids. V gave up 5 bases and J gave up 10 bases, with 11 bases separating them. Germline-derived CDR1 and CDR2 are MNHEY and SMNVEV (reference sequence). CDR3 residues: CASSLQRGKLFF. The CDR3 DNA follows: TGTGCCAGCAGTCTACAGAGAGGAAAACTGTTTTTT.

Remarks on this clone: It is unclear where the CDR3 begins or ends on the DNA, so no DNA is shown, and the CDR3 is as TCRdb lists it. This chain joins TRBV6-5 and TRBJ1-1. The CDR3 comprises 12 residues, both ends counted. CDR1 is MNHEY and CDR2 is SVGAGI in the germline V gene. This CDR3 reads CASSSSRGEAFF.

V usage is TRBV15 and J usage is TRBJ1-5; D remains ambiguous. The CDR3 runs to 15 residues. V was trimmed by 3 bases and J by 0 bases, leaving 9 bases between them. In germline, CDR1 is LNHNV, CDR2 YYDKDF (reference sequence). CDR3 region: CATSRTDYSNQPQHF. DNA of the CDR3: TGTGCCACCAGCAGGACGGATTATAGCAATCAGCCCCAGCATTTT.